The rows below give T cell receptor beta chains drawn from one sample of a study of blood T cells in healthy people across ages. TCRdb re-called the 5' RACE reads with MiXCR, one entry per CDR3 protein. The sample contains 1,100,000 or so distinct CDR3 sequences, around 43% of which appear only once. The sequencing input was blood. The receptor source for this set is a woman in her sixties in good health. Both conserved end residues are part of each CDR3. D genes are given only for firm matches.

CDR3 | J | V | D
CATRDISTYGHTF | TRBJ1-2 | TRBV10-3 | .
CASSLVGDNQPQHF | TRBJ1-5 | TRBV5-8 | .
CSASGRTDSYEQYF | TRBJ2-7 | TRBV20-1 | .
CASSGGLALNTGELFF | TRBJ2-2 | TRBV7-6 | .
CTSSRPRETQYF | TRBJ2-5 | TRBV7-2 | .
CASSLDPGTSYEQYF | . | TRBV12-3/TRBV12-4 | .
CASSSHQTSDTQYF | TRBJ2-3 | TRBV6-5 | .
CASKSYTGRGETQYF | TRBJ2-5 | TRBV12-3/TRBV12-4 | .
CASSQDLPTAKNIQYF | TRBJ2-4 | TRBV3-1 | .
CASSLREGDTQYF | TRBJ2-3 | TRBV7-3 | TRBD2
CASSYSPGLAASYNEQFF | TRBJ2-1 | TRBV6-2/TRBV6-3 | TRBD2
CASSYSMARVDTQYF | TRBJ2-3 | TRBV6-5 | .
CASSLAKGSYGYTF | TRBJ1-2 | TRBV7-2 | .
CASSQSTSGSYEQYF | . | TRBV4-2 | TRBD2
CSAHGTGVHEQYF | . | TRBV20-1 | TRBD1
CASSAGDYSNQPQHF | TRBJ1-5 | TRBV9 | .
CSPIAGGLAMGEQYF | TRBJ2-7 | TRBV20-1 | TRBD2
CASSLGSGWTNEQYF | TRBJ2-7 | TRBV7-8 | .
CASLRRSYNEQFF | TRBJ2-1 | TRBV13 | .
CASSQEGDRQETQYF | TRBJ2-5 | TRBV3-1 | TRBD1
CASRPGTSGRYQETQYF | TRBJ2-5 | TRBV6-1 | TRBD2
CASSPSVASGGSYEQYF | TRBJ2-7 | TRBV11-1 | TRBD2
CASSLVGESWETQYF | TRBJ2-5 | TRBV5-1 | .
CSARQGVTNYGYTF | TRBJ1-2 | TRBV20-1 | .
CAISESGDSTYEQYF | TRBJ2-7 | TRBV10-3 | .
CSATTSIETQYF | TRBJ2-5 | TRBV29-1 | TRBD2
CASSHQRGNLGQETQYF | TRBJ2-5 | TRBV6-2/TRBV6-3 | TRBD2
CATSDEGVTQYF | . | TRBV24-1 | .
CASSVVGIDEQYF | . | TRBV7-2 | .